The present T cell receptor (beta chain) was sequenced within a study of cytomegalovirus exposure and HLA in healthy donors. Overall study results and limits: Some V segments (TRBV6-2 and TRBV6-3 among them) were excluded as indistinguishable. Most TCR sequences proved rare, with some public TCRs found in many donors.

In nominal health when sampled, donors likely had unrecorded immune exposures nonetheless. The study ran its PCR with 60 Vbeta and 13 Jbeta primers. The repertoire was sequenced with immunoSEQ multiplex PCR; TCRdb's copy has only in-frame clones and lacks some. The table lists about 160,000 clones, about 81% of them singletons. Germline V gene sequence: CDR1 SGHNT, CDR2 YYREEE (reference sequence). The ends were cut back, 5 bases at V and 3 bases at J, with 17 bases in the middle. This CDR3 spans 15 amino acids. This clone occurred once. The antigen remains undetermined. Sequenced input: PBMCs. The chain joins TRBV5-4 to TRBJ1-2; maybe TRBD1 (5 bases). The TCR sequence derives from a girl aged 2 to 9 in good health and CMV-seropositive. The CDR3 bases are TGTGCCAGCAGACTGGGCGGGGGACGGGACTATGGCTACACCTTC. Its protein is CASRLGGGRDYGYTF.